One and the same sample provided the 30 T cell receptor beta chains below, sequenced in a study of CD8 T cells in ankylosing spondylitis (dated by TCRdb to 2017 to 2019). What the work shows at the level of the full study, not this receptor alone: A TCR beta motif of eight highly homologous amino acid variants appeared characteristic of blood from ankylosing spondylitis patients.

Their specific antigens are unknown. Library preparation was by 5' RACE. The reads were generated on an Illumina HiSeq 2500. In-frame beta chains were kept once TCRdb had trimmed the public reads at Q25 with fastp and called clones with MiXCR. Each entry is one CDR3 protein sequence, shown with its most common DNA and genes. Present in this sample are about 800,000 distinct CDR3 sequences, approximately 10% of which were seen just once. Roughly 0.51% of the sample is in the top ten clones. Sequenced input: blood, either unsorted or a sorted T cell fraction (not recorded which). Receptors originate from a male donor with ankylosing spondylitis.

This clonotype was picked up a small number of times. The rearrangement uses TRBV7-6 and TRBJ2-3; D uncertain. The CDR3 has 13 residues. The germline V gene encodes CDR1 SGHVS and CDR2 FNYEAQ. V lost 6 bases and J lost 7, with 14 bases in between. CDR3 nucleotides: TGTGCCAGCAGTTGGTCCATCAGGAATACGCAGTATTTT. It is translated as CASSWSIRNTQYF. Full variable domain (missing parts from reference TRBV7-6 and TRBJ2-3): GAGVSQSPRYKVTKRGQDVALRCDPISGHVSLYWYRQALGQGPEFLTYFNYEAQQDKSGLPNDRFSAERPEGSISTLTIQRTEQRDSAMYRCASSWSIRNTQYFGPGTRLTVL.

This sequence joins TRBV7-9 and TRBJ1-4, with 8 bases identical to TRBD1. The CDR3 totals 14 residues. Germline CDR1 is SEHNR and CDR2 is FQNEAQ (reference sequence). Losses at the gene ends were 2 bases for V and 8 bases for J; bases not matched to a gene: 4. DNA for the CDR3: TGTGCCAGCAGCTTACAACAGGGGGACGAAAAACTGTTTTTT. Its translation is CASSLQQGDEKLFF.

This chain's CDR3 is CASLEFISGNTIYF. In nucleotides, the CDR3 is TGTGCCAGCCTCGAGTTCATCTCTGGAAACACCATATATTTT. The chain couples TRBV12-3 or TRBV12-4 to TRBJ1-3; D is unclear. The length of the CDR3 is 14 residues. V was trimmed by 8 bases and J by 0 bases, leaving 11 bases between them.

V usage is TRBV29-1 and J usage is TRBJ1-2; D might be TRBD1 (6 bases). V lost 7 bases and J lost 4, with 10 bases in between. Germline values: CDR1 SQVTM, CDR2 ANQGSEA. The length of the CDR3 is 11 residues. The CDR3 here is CSAMDSYGYTF. CDR3 bases: TGCAGCGCCATGGACAGCTATGGCTACACCTTC.

This clonotype turned up a few times. The V call is TRBV7-2, the J call TRBJ1-1; 7 positions match TRBD1. Looked up from germline, CDR1 is SGHTA and CDR2 is FQGNSA. V lost 4 bases, J lost 1 base, and 9 bases stayed unmatched. There are 16 residues in the CDR3. CDR3 nucleotides: TGTGCCAGCAGCTACAAATTACAGGGGCCGAACACTGAAGCTTTCTTT. As protein: CASSYKLQGPNTEAFF.

The chain recombines TRBV6-2 or TRBV6-3 with TRBJ1-2; no definite D call. CDR1 and CDR2 (germline): MNHEY, SVGEGT. The length of the CDR3 is 12 residues. The V end was cut by 5 bases, the J end by 6 bases, with 10 bases between. CDR3 protein: CASSTLRDGYTF. The CDR3, as DNA: TGTGCCAGCAGTACCCTAAGGGATGGCTACACCTTC.

This clonotype was counted a few times. The J gene is TRBJ2-7, the V gene TRBV27, with no clear D. Germline V lookup: CDR1 MNHEY, CDR2 SMNVEV (reference sequence). This CDR3 region has 14 residues. Trimming removed 4 bases at V and 2 bases at J, with 12 bases between. Here the CDR3 reads CASSSRSLPYEQYF. The CDR3 region has the DNA TGTGCCAGCAGTTCTCGCAGCCTTCCCTACGAGCAGTACTTC.

The J gene is TRBJ2-4, the V gene TRBV3-1; D is possibly TRBD1 (6 bases). The germline V gene has CDR1 LGHDT and CDR2 YNNKEL (reference sequence). The ends were cut back, 5 bases at V and 3 bases at J, with 11 bases in the middle. CDR3 length: 14 amino acids. CDR3 region: CASSSRDIKNIQYF. DNA for the CDR3: TGTGCCAGCAGCTCCCGGGACATCAAAAACATTCAGTACTTC.

This clonotype has at least ten counts. The chain employs TRBV20-1 and TRBJ2-5; weak D call: TRBD2 (5 bases). There are 18 residues in the CDR3. V dropped 0 bases and J dropped 2 bases, with 22 bases sitting between them. Per germline, CDR1 DFQATT and CDR2 SNEGSKA (reference sequence). Written as DNA, the CDR3 is TGCAGTGCTAGAGATCTTACCCTCCTTGGACTGTATCAAGAGACCCAGTACTTC. Protein product: CSARDLTLLGLYQETQYF.

This rearrangement joins TRBV6-6 to TRBJ2-2; no firm D call. This CDR3 spans 13 amino acids. Germline V CDR1 and CDR2: MNHNY, SVGAGI (reference sequence). Trimming removed 7 bases from V and 1 base from J, with 7 bases in between. CDR3: CASKERNTGELFF. The CDR3 coding sequence is TGTGCCAGCAAGGAAAGGAACACCGGGGAGCTGTTTTTT.

This clonotype was detected only a few times. The chain employs TRBV4-3 and TRBJ2-3, with 8 nucleotides matching TRBD2. The CDR3 is made up of 16 amino acids. Per the germline V gene, CDR1 is LGHNA and CDR2 is YSLEER. V lost 0 bases to trimming and J lost 5 bases; unmatched junction nucleotides: 7. The CDR3 DNA sequence: TGCGCCAGCAGCCAAGACACAGCGGGAGTCCAAGATACGCAGTATTTT. This encodes CASSQDTAGVQDTQYF.

This clonotype was counted many times. The chain uses TRBV10-2 and TRBJ2-7; the match to TRBD2 covers 13 bases. This CDR3 contains 15 residues. J was trimmed by 6 bases and V by 2 bases; bases with no gene match: 4. Germline V gene lookup returns CDR1 WSHSY and CDR2 SAAADI. CDR3 nucleotide sequence: TGCGCCAGCAGTGAGGGACTAGCGGGAGTTGGCGAGCAGTACTTC. This encodes CASSEGLAGVGEQYF.

In this sample, this clonotype turned up many times. The chain combines TRBV12-3 or TRBV12-4 with TRBJ1-5; D is uncertain. Trimming took 3 bases from V and 9 from J, leaving 6 bases between them. The CDR3 runs to 11 residues. CDR3 protein: CASSFGGPQHF. Here the CDR3 DNA reads TGTGCCAGCAGTTTCGGTGGGCCCCAGCATTTT.

The V gene is TRBV24-1, the J gene TRBJ2-2; a weak D match, TRBD2 (5 bases). CDR3 length equals 14 residues. The germline V gene encodes CDR1 KGHDR and CDR2 SFDVKD. The V gene lost 6 bases and the J gene lost 0 bases, with 7 bases spanning the gap. The chain's CDR3 is CATSRDANTGELFF. The CDR3, as DNA: TGTGCCACCAGTCGGGATGCGAACACCGGGGAGCTGTTTTTT.

The chain couples TRBV28 to TRBJ2-7; a possible D gene is TRBD1 (5 bases). The ends were cut back, 7 bases at V and 5 bases at J, with 6 bases in the middle. CDR1 MDHEN and CDR2 SYDVKM come from the germline V gene. The CDR3 is 10 amino acids. The CDR3: CASTGNEQYF. CDR3 DNA: TGTGCCAGCACAGGGAACGAGCAGTACTTC.

This clonotype was counted between two and nine times. CDR3 DNA: TGCAGCAACGCGGGGGGGGTGGAGACCCAGTACTTC. Protein: CSNAGGVETQYF. The rearrangement links TRBV20-1 to TRBJ2-5; 9 nucleotides align to TRBD2. Germline CDR1 and CDR2: DFQATT and SNEGSKA (reference sequence). The CDR3 loop spans 12 amino acids.

The rearrangement links TRBV6-1 to TRBJ1-2, with 7 bases lining up with TRBD1. The germline V gene encodes CDR1 MNHNS and CDR2 SASEGT. V shed 5 bases and J 7 bases; nucleotides not matched to a gene: 10. The CDR3 spans 14 residues. The CDR3 DNA reads TGTGCCAGCAGTCTGCTCCTGTCAGGGGGTGGCTACACCTTC. It yields the protein CASSLLLSGGGYTF.

This clonotype showed up many times. V and J are TRBV7-2 and TRBJ2-5; 7 nucleotides agree with TRBD2. CDR3 length: 15 residues. Germline CDR1 and CDR2: SGHTA and FQGNSA. The junction had 10 bases not matched to a gene; V was cut back by 5 bases and J by 4 bases. CDR3: CASSQSSGVGETQYF. The CDR3 DNA sequence: TGTGCCAGCAGCCAGTCCAGCGGGGTTGGAGAGACCCAGTACTTC.

The V call is TRBV7-2, the J call TRBJ2-2; TRBD1 matches 8 bases. CDR1 is SGHTA and CDR2 is FQGNSA in the germline V gene. This CDR3 comprises 15 residues. Trimming took 4 bases from V and 4 from J; bases not matched to a gene: 5. CDR3 sequence: CASSSGGAGTGELFF. The CDR3 nucleotides are TGTGCCAGCAGCTCAGGGGGCGCCGGCACCGGGGAGCTGTTTTTT.

V gene TRBV6-2 or TRBV6-3 combines with J gene TRBJ2-5, with 8 bases aligning to TRBD2. Germline V gene lookup returns CDR1 MNHEY and CDR2 SVGEGT. The CDR3 is made up of 17 amino acids. V gave up 2 bases and J gave up 5 bases; unmatched junction bases: 13. The CDR3 sequence: CASSYQVPAGVEETQYF. The CDR3 region has the DNA TGTGCCAGCAGTTACCAAGTCCCAGCGGGAGTAGAGGAGACCCAGTACTTC.

The CDR3 protein is CAISEFRGDTEAFF. CDR3 sequence (DNA): TGTGCCATCAGTGAATTCAGGGGGGACACTGAAGCTTTCTTT. This rearrangement joins TRBV10-3 to TRBJ1-1, with TRBD1 matching 7 bases. The length of the CDR3 is 14 residues. The junction had 4 bases not matched to a gene; V was cut back by 3 bases and J by 3 bases. Germline V gene sequence: CDR1 ENHRY, CDR2 SYGVKD.

CDR3 amino acids: CSARDPAGSGSPLHF. The CDR3 nucleotides read TGCAGTGCTAGAGATCCCGCCGGATCAGGATCACCCCTCCACTTT. The gene calls are TRBV20-1 and TRBJ1-6; no firm D call. This CDR3 comprises 15 residues. Germline V gene sequence: CDR1 DFQATT, CDR2 SNEGSKA (reference sequence). V was clipped by 0 bases and J by 10 bases, with 16 bases between them.

A note on this clonotype: This may stem from a read error, because a much larger clone lies one nucleotide away. The CDR3 bases are TGTGCCAGCACAAGAGAGCAACAAGAGACCCAGTACTTC. It specifies CASTREQQETQYF. This chain uses TRBV12-3 or TRBV12-4 with TRBJ2-5; unclear D gene. The V gene lost 7 bases and the J gene lost 2 bases, with 11 bases spanning the gap. CDR3 length: 13 amino acids.

The table lists this clonotype with a few counts. The V call is TRBV6-2 or TRBV6-3, the J call TRBJ1-1, with D unclear. The V gene lost 4 bases and the J gene lost 6 bases, with 21 bases spanning the gap. Germline assignment: CDR1 MNHEY and CDR2 SVGEGT. The CDR3 sequence is 16 residues long. This CDR3 reads CASSSFISRRKAEAFF. CDR3 DNA sequence: TGTGCCAGCAGTTCTTTTATATCGCGACGCAAGGCTGAAGCTTTCTTT.

The chain couples TRBV20-1 to TRBJ1-4; tentatively, D is TRBD1 (5 bases). The CDR3 runs to 13 residues. Per the germline V gene, CDR1 is DFQATT and CDR2 is SNEGSKA (reference sequence). V lost 5 bases, J lost 6 bases, and 13 bases lay in between. The CDR3 coding sequence is TGCAGTGCTCCGGGGCGAGGGCATGAAAAACTGTTTTTT. Residues: CSAPGRGHEKLFF.

The rearrangement uses TRBV20-1 and TRBJ2-2; TRBD2 aligns across 13 bases. This CDR3 has 16 residues. Germline values: CDR1 DFQATT, CDR2 SNEGSKA (reference sequence). J was trimmed by 6 bases and V by 5 bases; bases with no gene match: 9. The CDR3 spells CSASLTSGGRSGELFF. The CDR3, as DNA: TGCAGTGCTTCCCTGACTAGCGGGGGGAGGTCCGGGGAGCTGTTTTTT.

This clonotype was counted many times. The chain joins TRBV2 to TRBJ2-3; D gene uncertain. Germline lookup yields CDR1 SNHLY and CDR2 FYNNEI. There are 12 residues in the CDR3. V was clipped by 8 bases and J by 5 bases, with 11 bases between them. CDR3 sequence (DNA): TGTGCCAGCCGGCCGAGAGGAGATACGCAGTATTTT. Amino acid sequence: CASRPRGDTQYF.

V gene TRBV6-2 or TRBV6-3 combines with J gene TRBJ2-1, with D unclear. The CDR3 contains 12 residues. V was trimmed by 6 bases and J by 3 bases, leaving 6 bases between them. From germline, CDR1 is MNHEY and CDR2 SVGEGT. This CDR3 is CASSQSYNEQFF. DNA for the CDR3: TGTGCCAGCAGCCAGAGCTACAATGAGCAGTTCTTC.

The V call is TRBV5-1, the J call TRBJ2-7, with 8 positions matching TRBD1. CDR1 and CDR2 from the germline V gene are SGHRS and YFSETQ. Germline trimming cut 2 bases from V and 2 bases from J; bases unmatched to any gene: 12. The length of the CDR3 is 17 residues. In DNA form, the CDR3 reads TGCGCCAGCAGCTTTTTGGCAGGGGGCGCAAATCCCTACGAGCAGTACTTC. It is translated as CASSFLAGGANPYEQYF.

The V gene is TRBV10-3, the J gene TRBJ2-6; D ambiguous. Deletions cut 4 bases from V and 0 bases from J, with 7 bases between. The CDR3 length is 15 residues. Germline V gene sequence: CDR1 ENHRY, CDR2 SYGVKD. The CDR3 sequence: CAISGPSSGANVLTF. Written as DNA, the CDR3 is TGTGCCATCAGTGGCCCCAGCTCTGGGGCCAACGTCCTGACTTTC.